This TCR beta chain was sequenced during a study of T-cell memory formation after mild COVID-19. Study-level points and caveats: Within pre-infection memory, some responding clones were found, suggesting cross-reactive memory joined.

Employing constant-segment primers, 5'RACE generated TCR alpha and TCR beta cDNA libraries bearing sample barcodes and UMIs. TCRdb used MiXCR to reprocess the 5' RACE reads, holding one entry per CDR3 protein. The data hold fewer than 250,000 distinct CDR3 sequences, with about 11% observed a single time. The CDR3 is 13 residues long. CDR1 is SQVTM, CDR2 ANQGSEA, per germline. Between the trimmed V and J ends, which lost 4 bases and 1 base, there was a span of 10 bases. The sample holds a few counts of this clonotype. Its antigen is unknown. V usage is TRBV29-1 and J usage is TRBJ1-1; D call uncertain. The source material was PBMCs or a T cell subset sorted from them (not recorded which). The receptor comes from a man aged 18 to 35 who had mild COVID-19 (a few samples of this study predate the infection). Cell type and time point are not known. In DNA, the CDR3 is TGCAGCGTTGGTCACCGGGAGAACACTGAAGCTTTCTTT. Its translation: CSVGHRENTEAFF.